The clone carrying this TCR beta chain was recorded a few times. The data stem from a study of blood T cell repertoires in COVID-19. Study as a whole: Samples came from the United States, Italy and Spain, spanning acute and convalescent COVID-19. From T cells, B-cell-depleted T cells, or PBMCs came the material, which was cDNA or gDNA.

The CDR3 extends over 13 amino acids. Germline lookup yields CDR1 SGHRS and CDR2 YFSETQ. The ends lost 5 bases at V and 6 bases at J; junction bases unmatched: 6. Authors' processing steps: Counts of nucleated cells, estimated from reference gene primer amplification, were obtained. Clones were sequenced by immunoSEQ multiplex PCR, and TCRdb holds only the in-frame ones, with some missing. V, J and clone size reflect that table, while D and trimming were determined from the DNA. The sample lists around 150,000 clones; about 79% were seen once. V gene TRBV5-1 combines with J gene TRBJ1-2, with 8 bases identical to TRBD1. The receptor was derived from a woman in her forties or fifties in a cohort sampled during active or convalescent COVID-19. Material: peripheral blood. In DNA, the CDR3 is TGCGCCAGCAGGGGACAGGAAAAAGATGGCTACACCTTC. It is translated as CASRGQEKDGYTF.